The 22 T cell receptor beta chains in this list originate from one sample, sequenced in a study of CD8 T cells in ankylosing spondylitis. TCRdb independently ran MiXCR on the 5' RACE reads; one entry per CDR3 protein. The sample carries a few hundred thousand distinct CDR3 sequences, about 22% recorded once. Antigens of these TCRs are unknown. Study-level findings and limits: Apparently characteristic of ankylosing spondylitis blood was a TCR beta motif (roughly eight highly homologous variants).

The sample comprised blood, either unsorted or a sorted T cell fraction (not recorded which). These receptor sequences come from a male donor with ankylosing spondylitis.

This clonotype was picked up a small number of times. The CDR3 loop is CASSVDGTLYTRANEQFF. In DNA, the CDR3 is TGTGCCAGCAGCGTAGACGGGACACTCTACACCCGGGCCAATGAGCAGTTCTTC. The chain carries TRBV9 and TRBJ2-1; D is perhaps TRBD1 (6 bases). Germline loops: CDR1 SGDLS, CDR2 YYNGEE. V lost 0 bases and J lost 6, with 22 bases in between. The length of the CDR3 is 18 residues.

This clonotype was seen many times. The chain is built from TRBV10-2 and TRBJ2-3, with D perhaps TRBD2 (6 bases). Between the trimmed V and J ends, which lost 0 bases and 2 bases, there was a span of 15 bases. Germline values: CDR1 WSHSY, CDR2 SAAADI. The CDR3 is made up of 17 amino acids. The CDR3 nucleotides are TGCGCCAGCAGTGAGTCGGTGCTAGCGAGGCTCACAGATACGCAGTATTTT. Translating gives CASSESVLARLTDTQYF.

The chain is built from TRBV10-3 and TRBJ2-1; the D is unclear. The CDR3 contains 15 residues. Trimming left V 6 bases short and J 6 bases short, with 18 bases between. Looked up from germline, CDR1 is ENHRY and CDR2 is SYGVKD. The CDR3 sequence is CAISLGVSRGNEQFF. For the CDR3, the DNA is TGTGCCATCAGCTTAGGCGTCTCGCGAGGCAATGAGCAGTTCTTC.

This chain connects TRBV7-6 to TRBJ1-4; D ambiguous. This CDR3 has 14 residues. The V and J ends lost 5 bases and 3 bases respectively, with 10 bases between them. Germline V gene lookup returns CDR1 SGHVS and CDR2 FNYEAQ. The CDR3 loop is CASSPHGANEKLFF. As DNA, the CDR3 is TGTGCCAGCAGCCCCCACGGAGCTAATGAAAAACTGTTTTTT.

This clonotype was counted between two and nine times. V and J are TRBV29-1 and TRBJ1-4, with D possibly TRBD1 on 6 matching bases. The germline V and J ends were trimmed by 6 bases and 4 bases, with 15 bases remaining between them. CDR3 length equals 14 residues. CDR1 is SQVTM, CDR2 ANQGSEA, per germline. The CDR3 coding sequence is TGCAGCGTCCGGGACACATCCTTTAATGAAAAACTGTTTTTT. Protein: CSVRDTSFNEKLFF. The full variable domain, its missing parts supplied by reference TRBV29-1 and TRBJ1-4, is SAVISQKPSRDICQRGTSLTIQCQVDSQVTMMFWYRQQPGQSLTLIATANQGSEATYESGFVIDKFPISRPNLTFSTLTVSNMSPEDSSIYLCSVRDTSFNEKLFFGSGTQLSVL.

This sequence joins TRBV15 and TRBJ2-2; TRBD1 aligns across 9 bases. The CDR3 is 16 amino acids. V was pared by 2 bases and J by 5 bases, with 6 bases of the junction left unmatched. Germline assignment: CDR1 LNHNV and CDR2 YYDKDF (reference sequence). The CDR3 DNA reads TGTGCCACCAGCAGATTAAGACAGGGGGGAACCGGGGAGCTGTTTTTT. Translation gives CATSRLRQGGTGELFF. The variable domain in full, completed from reference TRBV15 and TRBJ2-2, reads DAMVIQNPRYQVTQFGKPVTLSCSQTLNHNVMYWYQQKSSQAPKLLFHYYDKDFNNEADTPDNFQSRRPNTSFCFLDIRSPGLGDTAMYLCATSRLRQGGTGELFFGEGSRLTVL.

The sample holds a few counts of this clonotype. The chain uses TRBV11-2 and TRBJ2-7, with D possibly TRBD2 on 7 matching bases. Germline V CDR1 and CDR2: SGHAT, FQNNGV. The CDR3 totals 20 residues. With 5 bases removed from V and 5 bases from J, the gap between germline ends came to 34 bases. This CDR3 is CASSPRSTGTFAGVIDEQYF. The DNA for the CDR3 is TGTGCCAGCAGCCCTCGGAGCACAGGGACATTTGCGGGAGTAATCGACGAGCAGTACTTC.

This clonotype was observed a handful of times. The CDR3 DNA reads as TGCGCCAGCAGTGATTGGGGACAGGGGTTCAATCAGCCCCAGCATTTT. It is translated as CASSDWGQGFNQPQHF. This sequence joins TRBV10-2 and TRBJ1-5, with TRBD1 identical over 10 bases. Per germline, CDR1 WSHSY and CDR2 SAAADI. The CDR3 is made up of 16 amino acids. The ends lost 3 bases at V and 3 bases at J; junction bases unmatched: 5.

This clonotype was found a few times. This chain joins TRBV5-1 and TRBJ2-2; 11 nucleotides line up with TRBD1. The CDR3 extends over 18 amino acids. The V gene end was trimmed by 4 bases and the J gene end by 0 bases; junction bases not matched to a gene: 8. The germline V gene has CDR1 SGHRS and CDR2 YFSETQ. CDR3 in DNA: TGCGCCAGCAGCCAGGAGGACAGGGGGCACTCGAACACCGGGGAGCTGTTTTTT. This sequence encodes CASSQEDRGHSNTGELFF.

This clonotype was observed a few times. The chain couples TRBV19 to TRBJ2-7; unclear D gene. V was clipped by 0 bases and J by 4 bases, with 10 bases between them. Germline V CDR1 and CDR2: LNHDA, SQIVND (reference sequence). The CDR3 is made up of 14 amino acids. The CDR3 DNA sequence: TGTGCCAGTAGTATAGAGTGGTCGGGTTACGAGCAGTACTTC. This encodes CASSIEWSGYEQYF. The variable domain in full, with the rest retrieved from reference TRBV19 and TRBJ2-7, is DGGITQSPKYLFRKEGQNVTLSCEQNLNHDAMYWYRQDPGQGLRLIYYSQIVNDFQKGDIAEGYSVSREKKESFPLTVTSAQKNPTAFYLCASSIEWSGYEQYFGPGTRLTVT.

The rearrangement joins TRBV27 to TRBJ2-3; weak D call: TRBD2 (6 bases). Germline CDR1 reads MNHEY; CDR2 reads SMNVEV (reference sequence). This CDR3 spans 14 amino acids. V was shortened by 4 bases and J by 2 bases, with 10 bases between the two germline ends. CDR3 bases: TGTGCCAGCAGTTCCGGGAGTAACACAGATACGCAGTATTTT. This translates into CASSSGSNTDTQYF.

V and J are TRBV5-5 and TRBJ1-5; 7 nucleotides align to TRBD1. Looked up from germline, CDR1 is SGHKS and CDR2 is YYEKEE (reference sequence). CDR3 length: 15 residues. Germline trimming cut 0 bases from V and 4 bases from J; bases unmatched to any gene: 4. The CDR3 nucleotides are TGTGCCAGCAGCTTGGGGGGGACAGCAAATCAGCCCCAGCATTTT. This encodes CASSLGGTANQPQHF.

The chain has TRBV12-3 or TRBV12-4 and TRBJ2-1, with TRBD1 as a possible D gene (6 bases). The CDR3 sequence is 16 residues long. V lost 3 bases and J 8 bases, leaving 20 bases between the germline ends. CDR3 sequence reads: CASSFRSGVGYYEQFF. The CDR3 nucleotides are TGTGCCAGCAGTTTTCGGTCAGGGGTTGGATACTATGAGCAGTTCTTC.

The chain recombines TRBV29-1 with TRBJ1-1, with a tentative D call TRBD1 (6 bases). The CDR3 totals 13 residues. Per germline, CDR1 SQVTM and CDR2 ANQGSEA. V lost 7 bases, J lost 0 bases, and 12 bases lay in between. This CDR3 reads CSGAGTLNTEAFF. The CDR3 nucleotides read TGCAGCGGGGCCGGGACATTGAACACTGAAGCTTTCTTT. The complete variable domain, with remaining parts taken from reference TRBV29-1 and TRBJ1-1, reads SAVISQKPSRDICQRGTSLTIQCQVDSQVTMMFWYRQQPGQSLTLIATANQGSEATYESGFVIDKFPISRPNLTFSTLTVSNMSPEDSSIYLCSGAGTLNTEAFFGQGTRLTVV.

This clonotype has just a few counts. The chain uses TRBV7-2 and TRBJ2-7, with a weak D call TRBD2 (6 bases). The germline V and J ends were trimmed by 2 bases and 3 bases, with 14 bases remaining between them. The CDR3 covers 15 residues. The germline V gene has CDR1 SGHTA and CDR2 FQGNSA. The CDR3 DNA is TGTGCCAGCAGCTTATTCGGGGGAGAAGGCTACGAGCAGTACTTC. Amino acids: CASSLFGGEGYEQYF.

This chain uses TRBV5-6 with TRBJ1-2; 10 positions match TRBD1. Trimming at V came to 4 bases and at J to 5 bases, leaving 8 bases not matched to a gene. Germline V gene lookup returns CDR1 SGHDT and CDR2 YYEEEE. CDR3 size: 15 residues. The CDR3 protein is CASSLPDRGSYGYTF. In DNA form, the CDR3 reads TGTGCCAGCAGCCTCCCGGACAGGGGGAGTTATGGCTACACCTTC.

This clonotype was seen at least ten times. This rearrangement joins TRBV12-3 or TRBV12-4 to TRBJ2-5, with D hard to call. V lost 1 base and J 4 bases, leaving 10 bases between the germline ends. CDR3 length: 14 amino acids. CDR3 region: CASSLGTYGETQYF. The DNA of the CDR3 is TGTGCCAGCAGTTTAGGGACCTATGGAGAGACCCAGTACTTC.

This chain uses TRBV12-3 or TRBV12-4 with TRBJ2-1; unclear D gene. V shed 6 bases and J shed 6 bases, with 12 bases lying between them. CDR3 length equals 13 residues. The CDR3 DNA sequence: TGTGCCAGCAGCCTCGTGGCTAGCAATGAGCAGTTCTTC. It is translated as CASSLVASNEQFF.

The chain has TRBV9 and TRBJ2-1; no firm D call. The CDR3 has 15 amino acids. V was shortened by 4 bases and J by 2 bases, with 13 bases between the two germline ends. Germline CDR1 SGDLS, CDR2 YYNGEE. In nucleotides, the CDR3 is TGTGCCAGCAGCCCCATGGCCTGGGCCTACAATGAGCAGTTCTTC. Protein product: CASSPMAWAYNEQFF.

In its sample, this clonotype was seen a few times. The V and J genes are TRBV6-1 and TRBJ1-4, with 10 bases fitting TRBD1. The germline gives CDR1 MNHNS, CDR2 SASEGT. With V trimmed by 0 bases and J by 5 bases, 3 bases remained unmatched. This CDR3 region has 16 residues. The CDR3 bases are TGTGCCAGCAGTGAAGCGCGGGGACAGGGGAATGAAAAACTGTTTTTT. It is translated as CASSEARGQGNEKLFF.

This clonotype was observed a handful of times. V and J are TRBV5-1 and TRBJ1-3; no reliable D call. The CDR3 is 15 amino acids. Germline loops: CDR1 SGHRS, CDR2 YFSETQ. V was trimmed by 0 bases and J by 2 bases, leaving 9 bases between them. The CDR3 nucleotides read TGCGCCAGCAGCTTGGCCTTAGGGACTGGAAACACCATATATTTT. It codes for CASSLALGTGNTIYF.

In this sample, this clonotype turned up many times. The chain carries TRBV3-1 and TRBJ1-5; D unresolved. The CDR3 has 13 residues. Trimming pared 0 bases from V and 4 bases from J, leaving 4 bases between. CDR1 and CDR2 (germline): LGHDT, YNNKEL (reference sequence). CDR3 residues: CASSQDSNQPQHF. In nucleotides, the CDR3 is TGTGCCAGCAGCCAAGATTCAAATCAGCCCCAGCATTTT. The full variable domain, in which reference TRBV3-1 and TRBJ1-5 provide the parts outside the CDR3, is DTAVSQTPKYLVTQMGNDKSIKCEQNLGHDTMYWYKQDSKKFLKIMFSYNNKELIINETVPNRFSPKSPDKAHLNLHINSLELGDSAVYFCASSQDSNQPQHFGDGTRLSIL.